This T cell receptor (beta chain) was captured in a study of control samples from healthy donors and cancer patients. Sequencing used immunoSEQ multiplex PCR; TCRdb keeps in-frame clones, though not all of them. The repertoire holds around 170,000 clones, with 90% as singletons. The CDR3 covers 15 residues. V was clipped by 0 bases and J by 1 base, with 10 bases between them. Looked up from germline, CDR1 is SGHRS and CDR2 is YFSETQ. The receptor comes from a woman aged 45-60 years in good health. The material sequenced was blood. The gene calls are TRBV5-1 and TRBJ1-1; D is uncertain. CDR3 bases: TGCGCCAGCAGCTTGGAAGGCACCGGGAACACTGAAGCTTTCTTT. It codes for CASSLEGTGNTEAFF.